The TCR beta chain described here comes from a study of cytomegalovirus exposure and HLA in healthy donors (TCRdb year 2017). Regarding the complete study: In an earlier analysis of around 540 of the donors, 276 Gb of sequence data and approximately 120 million unique TCR beta sequences from some 170 million T cells were reported. Class I and class II HLA loci were covered by the typing at four-digit resolution. Using immunosequencing, the study profiled T cell repertoires from 666 subjects and related those repertoires to cytomegalovirus serostatus. An early release covering roughly 640 HLA-typed donors comprised about 300 gigabases of sequencing data and roughly 85 million unique TCR sequences. The number of typed donors differed by locus: about 629-630 for A, B, C, DRB1 and DQB1; 500 to 550 for DQA1; approximately 610 for DPA1; and around 470 for DPB1. Roughly 5 DR-DQ haplotypes were treated as single units for association and clustering because of strong linkage in the cohort. The study aimed to test whether cataloging public T cell receptors could reveal signatures of past pathogen exposure. Rather than drawing on any new phenotypic data, the later analysis identified candidate immune exposures from TCR beta sequences and the way those sequences occurred across donors. Of the approximately 400 genotyped donors, more than 75% were placed in the genetic ancestry cluster associated with self-reported Caucasian donors. In an earlier analysis of roughly 580 of the donors, high-throughput TCR beta sequencing was used to judge whether each TCR beta V gene segment behaved as functional or pseudogenic. In a later genetic analysis, genome-wide SNP genotypes for about three fifths of the roughly 670 donors were used, and that subset was treated as a discovery cohort. All discovery cohort repertoires had been generated on a single sequencing platform. On average, 235,054 unique TCR beta nucleotide sequences were sequenced per donor among a few hundred genotyped donors of the cohort, with about 17% of those sequences being non-productive. A separate validation cohort of 100 to 150 different subjects was used in addition to the roughly 640-subject first cohort. A later analysis re-analyzed previously published TCR beta repertoires from approximately 700 donors and added high-resolution HLA genotyping to study TCR occurrence patterns. To predict cytomegalovirus infection status, the study combined high-throughput TCR immunosequencing, statistical association of individual TCRs with disease status, and machine learning. Donor age, sex, ethnicity and CMV serostatus were compiled alongside the repertoire data. Results and caveats for the whole study, not just this receptor: In a later analysis, HLA-associated TCR beta chains showed more clonal expansion and lower generation probabilities than non-associated chains that were equally common. Cytomegalovirus status was reported to be diagnosed by the classifier with high specificity and sensitivity in both the original and validation cohorts. Correlated functional status among segregating V segments might be attributable to linkage disequilibrium, but an unknown experimental factor could not be ruled out. Specific HLA alleles were associated with 16,951 TCR beta sequences at a false discovery rate of 0.05 in a later analysis. CMV serostatus was the only immune exposure information available for the cohort. An association between a missense DCLRE1C variant and V-gene and J-gene trimming of TCR beta chains was found in a later genetic analysis and replicated in an independent cohort. In vitro tests confirmed that a few of the cytomegalovirus-associated TCR beta chains recognize cytomegalovirus antigens. According to a later analysis, parvovirus B19, influenza, CMV and Epstein-Barr virus appeared linked to several top co-occurrence clusters. Broadly in line with IMGT annotations, most TCR beta V segments showed up in productive rearrangements about 87% or about 30% of the time in an earlier analysis of some 590 of the donors. Because counts were too low, 15 to 20 rarely observed V segments, including chromosome 9 orphons, were excluded from the earlier analysis of roughly 580 of the donors. When HLA alleles, especially DR and DQ, strongly co-occurred, TCR associations were difficult to assign to individual alleles. The study listed 164 TCR beta chains as associated with cytomegalovirus. Across donors, most TCR sequences were observed very rarely, whereas some public TCRs were present in many individuals. The cohort was sequenced for TCR beta chains only, and without alpha or paired-chain data the features that could be detected were limited. Because the 87-base-pair reads could not distinguish some IMGT-functional V segments, including TRBV6-2 and TRBV6-3, those segments were excluded. Because HLA typing was unavailable for some donors at each locus, only the typed subset was used in association tests. A further reported finding was that TCR beta sequences accurately predicted the HLA-A and HLA-B alleles for most subjects in the first cohort. Most CMV-associated TCR beta chains appeared to be HLA-restricted in a later analysis, and the HLA associations seemed to be driven largely by CMV exposure. In a later analysis, the rate of TCR association differed among HLA loci, with DRB1 alleles having the most associated TCRs and HLA-C alleles having the fewest. According to the authors, the approach could potentially be generalized to other disease states and immunological phenotypes. A cluster of highly shared sequence variants was judged likely to represent a technical artifact of the sequencing pipeline. According to a later genetic analysis, donors in an Asian-associated ancestry cluster had fewer N-insertions in productive TCRs than the approximately 650-donor mean. Sequencing depth was assumed to be roughly uniform across donors in the presence/absence analyses, though that assumption may not hold.

In regard to this clone: Its antigen has not been determined. Its ends do not fully match the called genes, so a read error is possible. The same CDR3 also results from other DNA sequences found in this sample.

The cohort consisted of 666 healthy bone marrow donors. At the time of sampling, every cohort member was nominally healthy, though immune exposures that went unrecorded were likely present. The donor was CMV seronegative and belonged to the group of approximately 320 seronegative cohort members. A peripheral blood sample was provided by each donor, and peripheral blood mononuclear cells were used for TCR beta sequencing. Genomic DNA was extracted from the blood cell samples with the Qiagen DNeasy Blood Extraction Kit. CDR1 and CDR2 are drawn from the germline V gene: SGHAT, FQNNGV. From the cysteine up to the phenylalanine, the CDR3 has a length of 15 residues. Left in the record is the CDR3 DNA by itself, 45 bases read in frame from the first base. Libraries were constructed by the immunoSEQ multiplex PCR assay. A mixture of 60 forward primers for TCR Vbeta segments and 13 reverse primers for TCR Jbeta segments was used in the multiplex PCR. The CDR3 region of rearranged TCR beta genes was amplified from genomic DNA with a multiplex PCR assay. The amplified TCR beta libraries were sequenced on the Illumina HiSeq System as 87-base-pair reads. The authors' analysis ran thus. Across the 600 to 700 repertoires, a later analysis counted 80 million or so unique TCR beta chains, roughly 11 million of which were shared by at least two donors. A nearest-neighbor algorithm error-corrected the raw reads and collapsed the reads into unique sequences, merging closely related sequences to remove PCR and sequencing errors. Alignment of CDR3 sequences to IMGT reference sequences was used to assign V, D and J gene segments. For a sequence to be retained, a match of at least six nucleotides to both a V gene segment and a J gene segment was required. Rearrangements were called productive when the CDR3 lacked stop codons and stayed in frame with V and J; all others were non-productive. Following IMGT convention, CDR3 was defined as the stretch from the second conserved V-encoded cysteine up to the conserved J-encoded phenylalanine. Sequences without an unambiguous match to a single V gene segment were excluded from the earlier analysis of several hundred of the donors. An earlier analysis of 550 to 650 of the donors classified V segments as functional when productive rearrangements were above 56.7% and as segregating when the standard deviation between donors was above 5%. A statistical classification framework was developed to diagnose cytomegalovirus status using the catalog of TCR beta chain sequences. A later analysis assigned V and J genes by comparing TCR nucleotide sequences with IMGT/GENE-DB human TR gene sequences. Using the TCRdist pipeline, a later analysis assigned CDR3 sequences along with most-parsimonious VDJ recombination scenarios. In a later analysis, each TCR beta chain was defined by its CDR3 amino acid sequence together with its V-gene family, and reads without a unique V-gene family were excluded. A later analysis removed 550 to 700 highly shared, low-generation-probability nucleotide sequences to deal with suspected cross-contamination and a sequencing artifact. For each public chain, a later analysis derived a clonal expansion index from normalized ranks of inferred template counts within each repertoire. In a later analysis, generation probabilities were computed using a VDJ recombination model fitted to out-of-frame rearrangements, and the results were checked against IGoR. In a later analysis, TCR-TCR, TCR-HLA and TCR-CMV co-occurrence was scored with hypergeometric tests, and a repertoire-size bias correction was applied to TCR pairs. False discovery rates were estimated in a later analysis by permuting HLA or CMV assignments 20 times. A later analysis grouped co-occurring TCRs with DBSCAN, adding TCRdist sequence similarity when clustering within HLA-allele-positive subsets. Repertoires with fewer than 30,000 or more than 120,000 public chains, plus five repertoires with anomalous nucleotide sharing, were excluded from co-occurrence clustering. TCRdb holds this immuneACCESS table with in-frame rearrangements only. Some clones are missing; in checked studies, unresolved V genes explain under half, and the rest has no known cause. V and J calls and clone size follow that table, whereas D and trimming were derived from the DNA. This sample holds some 140,000 clones; more than 70% were observed only once. 0.75% to 0.95% of the sample comes from the top ten.

The clonotype comes from a woman aged 55-70 years in good health and CMV-seronegative. The specimen sequenced was PBMCs. This chain joins TRBV11-2 to TRBJ2-7, and TRBD1 matches 7 of the central bases. The CDR3 sequence is CASSFRRQGLYEQYF. The nucleotide sequence is given as TGCGCCAGCAGCTTTAGACGACAGGGCCTGTACGAGCAGTACTTC.